Presented here are 17 T cell receptor beta chains from one specimen sequenced in a study of shared clonotypes between healthy human individuals. Clones were sequenced by immunoSEQ multiplex PCR, and TCRdb holds only the in-frame ones, with some missing. The table has nearly 500,000 clones, 76% seen once. The source material was PBMCs. The receptors originated from a woman between 40 and 50 years old in good health. Some clones in this sample may be carry-over from other donors' samples.

V gene TRBV15 combines with J gene TRBJ2-5; D tentatively reads TRBD1 or TRBD2 (6 bases each). From germline, CDR1 is LNHNV and CDR2 YYDKDF (reference sequence). Trimming removed 3 bases from V and 5 bases from J, with 10 bases in between. The CDR3 sequence is 13 residues long. The CDR3 here is CATSRGGGETQYF. CDR3 in DNA: TGTGCCACCAGCAGGGGGGGCGGGGAGACCCAGTACTTC.

This clone was counted between two and nine times. The chain employs TRBV5-1 and TRBJ2-2; D is undetermined. Germline V lookup: CDR1 SGHRS, CDR2 YFSETQ. The CDR3 covers 15 residues. The V and J ends lost 4 bases and 0 bases respectively, with 10 bases between them. In nucleotides, the CDR3 is TGCGCCAGCAGCCTTCGTAACGCGAACACCGGGGAGCTGTTTTTT. Its translation: CASSLRNANTGELFF.

The chain links TRBV27 to TRBJ1-2; 7 nucleotides agree with TRBD1. The CDR3 sequence is 15 residues long. The germline CDR1 and CDR2 sequences are MNHEY and SMNVEV (reference sequence). V was clipped by 5 bases and J by 4 bases; unmatched bases: 10. The CDR3 spells CASSPGQASSYGYTF. CDR3 DNA: TGTGCCAGCAGTCCTGGACAGGCCTCCTCCTATGGCTACACCTTC.

V and J are TRBV4-3 and TRBJ2-2, with 7 bases matching TRBD2. Germline V gene data show CDR1 as LGHNA and CDR2 as YSLEER. V gave up 4 bases and J gave up 3 bases; unmatched junction bases: 5. The CDR3 sequence is 15 residues long. The CDR3 here is CASSLGRVYTGELFF. In nucleotides, the CDR3 is TGCGCCAGCAGCCTAGGGAGGGTTTACACCGGGGAGCTGTTTTTT.

Comments on this clone: It differs at one base from a far larger clone, so likely a read error. The chain is built from TRBV2 and TRBJ1-1; the D is unclear. The CDR3 spans 14 residues. The V gene's germline CDR1 is SNHLY and CDR2 FYNNEI. CDR3 DNA sequence: TGTGCCAGCAGTGAAGCTGTAAAACTGACTGGAGCTTTCTTT. This gives the protein CASSEAVKLTGAFF.

The V call is TRBV6-1, the J call TRBJ1-3; tentative D call: TRBD1 (6 bases). CDR1 and CDR2 from the germline V gene are MNHNS and SASEGT. CDR3 length equals 14 residues. The V gene lost 5 bases and the J gene lost 2 bases, with 10 bases spanning the gap. The CDR3 DNA reads TGTGCCAGCAGTTCGACAGGCGCTGGAAACACCATATATTTT. This encodes CASSSTGAGNTIYF.

For this clone: The sample contains more than one DNA sequence encoding this CDR3. The rearrangement links TRBV5-1 to TRBJ2-2; D assignment may be TRBD1 or TRBD2 (5 bases each). The CDR3 is made up of 16 amino acids. Trimming cost V 4 bases and J 0 bases, with 13 bases left between them. Germline V gives CDR1 SGHRS, CDR2 YFSETQ. The CDR3 is CASSSSGTTNTGELFF. The CDR3 nucleotides read TGCGCCAGCAGCAGCTCCGGGACCACGAACACCGGGGAGCTGTTTTTT.

The V gene is TRBV18, the J gene TRBJ1-5, with 10 bases aligning to TRBD1. The CDR3 consists of 17 residues. Per germline, CDR1 KGHSH and CDR2 LQKENI. V shed 4 bases and J 0 bases; nucleotides not matched to a gene: 6. The CDR3 DNA follows: TGTGCCAGCTCACGGACAGGGGGAGGCCATAGCAATCAGCCCCAGCATTTT. Its translation is CASSRTGGGHSNQPQHF.

This chain links TRBV30 with TRBJ2-7; D is perhaps TRBD1 (5 bases). CDR3 length equals 13 residues. With 5 bases removed from V and 7 bases from J, the gap between germline ends came to 18 bases. Germline CDR1 is GTSNPN and CDR2 is SVGIG (reference sequence). The CDR3 region has the DNA TGTGCCTGGGGGAAGGGCAGGGCCGAGGAGCAGTACTTC. As protein: CAWGKGRAEEQYF.

The gene calls are TRBV6-5 and TRBJ2-7, with unresolved D. Germline V gene lookup returns CDR1 MNHEY and CDR2 SVGAGI. Trimming stripped 9 bases from V and 0 bases from J, with 15 bases between. CDR3 length: 14 amino acids. The CDR3 region is CASHDRLRSYEQYF. Written as DNA, the CDR3 is TGTGCCAGTCACGACCGACTGCGCTCCTACGAGCAGTACTTC.

V is TRBV7-3 and J is TRBJ2-2; a weak D match, TRBD2 (6 bases). CDR1 and CDR2 (germline): SGHTA, FQGTGA. V dropped 5 bases and J dropped 4 bases, with 11 bases sitting between them. This CDR3 is built from 14 residues. The CDR3 DNA is TGTGCCAGCAGCGTCCCTAGCGTCACCGGGGAGCTGTTTTTT. Its translation is CASSVPSVTGELFF.

This clone was picked up a small number of times. Distinct nucleotide sequences in the sample also encode this CDR3. The rearrangement links TRBV27 to TRBJ2-7, with 9 bases lining up with TRBD2. CDR3 length equals 15 residues. V shed 3 bases and J 1 base; nucleotides not matched to a gene: 4. CDR1 is MNHEY and CDR2 is SMNVEV in the germline V gene (reference sequence). CDR3 DNA: TGTGCCAGCAGTTTGGGCCTAGCGGGGTCCTACGAGCAGTACTTC. Translated, it gives CASSLGLAGSYEQYF.

J is TRBJ2-3 and V is TRBV13; 7 bases align to TRBD2. J lost 4 bases, V lost 5 bases, and 9 bases had no gene match. Germline CDR1 and CDR2: PRHDT and FYEKMQ (reference sequence). The CDR3 totals 15 residues. The CDR3 region is CASSNRDYAPDTQYF. As DNA, the CDR3 is TGTGCCAGCAGCAACCGGGACTACGCTCCAGATACGCAGTATTTT.

CDR3 in DNA: TGTGCCAGCAGCTTGGGGAGGACGAGCAATCAGCCCCAGCATTTT. Encoded protein: CASSLGRTSNQPQHF. V usage is TRBV7-2 and J usage is TRBJ1-5, with D unresolved. CDR1 and CDR2 from the germline V gene are SGHTA and FQGNSA. Trimming stripped 3 bases from V and 1 base from J, with 10 bases between. The length of the CDR3 is 15 residues.

CDR3 nucleotides: TGTGCCAGCAGATCTAATTGGGCAGCCTACGAGCAGTACTTC. Residues: CASRSNWAAYEQYF. V is TRBV5-8 and J is TRBJ2-7; D unclear. V was shortened by 5 bases and J by 2 bases, with 14 bases between the two germline ends. This CDR3 is built from 14 residues. Per germline, CDR1 SGHTS and CDR2 YDEGEE.

The chain combines TRBV5-1 with TRBJ2-7, with D uncertain. The CDR3 sequence is 14 residues long. Trimming cost V 3 bases and J 3 bases, with 13 bases left between them. Per the germline V gene, CDR1 is SGHRS and CDR2 is YFSETQ. The DNA for the CDR3 is TGCGCCAGCAGCTCCGACGTGGGCAGCTACGAGCAGTACTTC. Translation gives CASSSDVGSYEQYF.

The count of this clone is one. V is TRBV6-5 and J is TRBJ2-2, with D hard to call. CDR1 and CDR2 (germline): MNHEY, SVGAGI. CDR3 length: 12 amino acids. The ends were cut back, 7 bases at V and 4 bases at J, with 7 bases in the middle. The CDR3 here is CASTLRTGELFF. In nucleotides, the CDR3 is TGTGCCAGCACCCTTCGCACCGGGGAGCTGTTTTTT.